This T cell receptor beta chain emerged from a study of T cell responses to AZD1222 COVID-19 vaccine. Libraries were prepared by immunoSEQ multiplex PCR; TCRdb keeps only in-frame clonotypes and omits some of them. Found here are 54,000 or so clones, about 85% of them singletons; the top ten hold 3% to 4%. The CDR3 length is 16 residues. Germline loops: CDR1 SGHAT, CDR2 FQNNGV. Trimming removed 1 base from V and 0 bases from J, with 13 bases in between. The starting material was peripheral blood, obtained on day 0 of AZD1222 vaccination. The clonotype was recovered from an adult in good health. The V and J genes are TRBV11-2 and TRBJ2-7; D perhaps matches TRBD1 (5 bases). CDR3 coding DNA: TGTGCCAGCAGCTTAGCCGTCACAGGATTCTCCTACGAGCAGTACTTC. Amino acids: CASSLAVTGFSYEQYF.